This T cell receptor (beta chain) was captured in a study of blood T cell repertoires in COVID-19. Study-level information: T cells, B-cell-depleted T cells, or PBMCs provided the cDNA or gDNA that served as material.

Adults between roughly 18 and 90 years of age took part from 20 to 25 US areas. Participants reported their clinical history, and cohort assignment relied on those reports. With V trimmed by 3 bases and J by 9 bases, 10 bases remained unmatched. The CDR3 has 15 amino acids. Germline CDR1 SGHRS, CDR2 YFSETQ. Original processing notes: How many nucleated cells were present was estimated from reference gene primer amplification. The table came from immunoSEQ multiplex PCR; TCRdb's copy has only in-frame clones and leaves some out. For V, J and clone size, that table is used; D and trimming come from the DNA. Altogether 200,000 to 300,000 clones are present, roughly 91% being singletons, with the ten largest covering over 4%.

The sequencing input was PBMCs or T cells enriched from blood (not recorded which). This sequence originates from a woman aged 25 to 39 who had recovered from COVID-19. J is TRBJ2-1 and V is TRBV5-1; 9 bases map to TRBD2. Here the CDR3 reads CASSSLAGIESEQFF. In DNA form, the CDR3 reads TGCGCCAGCAGCTCCCTAGCGGGAATCGAAAGTGAGCAGTTCTTC.